Listed below are T cell receptor beta chains from one sample, sequenced in a study of kidney transplant recipient with SARS-CoV-2 infection. TCRdb passed the reads through MiXCR, listing each CDR3 protein once. The table shows 200,000 to 300,000 distinct CDR3 sequences, with 25% to 35% occurring only once. The starting material was a blood sample, obtained at baseline and on day 111 from a kidney transplant recipient. These receptors were taken from a male patient aged 30 to 39 who had COVID-19 and was a kidney transplant recipient. A subset of T cells may come from the graft donor. Each CDR3 is given with its conserved first and last residue. A D gene is named only where the DNA matches it firmly. A clone size is listed for some rows: how often the clone was seen (once, few, many), or a class if it is expanded.

d_gene	v_gene	j_gene	abundance	CDR3aa	CDR3nt
.	TRBV6-5	TRBJ1-2	many	CASSYSEGRSNYGYTF	TGTGCCAGCAGTTACTCGGAGGGCAGATCTAACTATGGCTACACCTTC
TRBD1	TRBV20-1	TRBJ1-4	.	CSAKGQPNEKLFF	TGCAGTGCGAAGGGACAGCCTAATGAAAAACTGTTTTTT
.	TRBV3-1	TRBJ1-1	many	CASSRDLPISIRTEAFF	TGTGCCAGCAGCAGGGACCTTCCCATTTCAATTCGCACTGAAGCTTTCTTT
.	TRBV12-2	TRBJ1-2	many	CASRDPATPRKTYGYTF	TGTGCAAGTCGCGACCCTGCGACTCCACGAAAGACCTATGGCTACACCTTC
.	TRBV5-1	TRBJ1-1	many	CASSLQGPNTEAFF	TGCGCCAGCAGCTTGCAGGGGCCGAACACTGAAGCTTTCTTT
TRBD1	TRBV4-1	TRBJ2-3	.	CASSHAARDRGNTQYF	TGCGCCAGCAGCCATGCTGCACGGGACAGGGGAAATACGCAGTATTTT
TRBD2	TRBV19	TRBJ2-1	.	CASGKTSATYNEQFF	TGTGCCAGTGGTAAAACTAGCGCCACCTACAATGAGCAGTTCTTC
.	TRBV14	TRBJ2-5	many	CASSQGGSRTQYF	TGTGCCAGCAGCCAAGGGGGGTCACGGACCCAGTACTTC
.	TRBV28	TRBJ2-6	many	CASRGRSGANVLTF	TGTGCCAGCAGAGGCCGCTCTGGGGCCAACGTCCTGACTTTC
.	TRBV7-8	TRBJ1-2	.	CASSEPQFTRKTYGYTF	TGTGCCAGCAGCGAGCCTCAGTTTACCCGAAAGACCTATGGCTACACCTTC
.	TRBV13	TRBJ2-6	many	CASSLGVPGANVLTF	TGTGCCAGCAGCTTGGGGGTACCGGGGGCCAACGTCCTGACTTTC
.	TRBV20-1	TRBJ1-2	many	CSARGAGVDYGYTF	TGCAGTGCAAGAGGGGCAGGGGTCGACTATGGCTACACCTTC
.	TRBV12-5	TRBJ1-2	many	CASGYGILQGKTYGYTF	TGTGCTAGTGGTTACGGGATTTTGCAGGGAAAGACCTATGGCTACACCTTC
TRBD2	TRBV20-1	TRBJ2-1	many	CSASPGLAALEQFF	TGCAGTGCTAGCCCGGGACTAGCGGCACTCGAGCAGTTCTTC
TRBD2	TRBV7-8	TRBJ2-1	.	CASTNSGGEYIYYNEQFF	TGTGCCAGCACCAATAGCGGGGGCGAGTATATCTACTACAATGAGCAGTTCTTC
.	TRBV7-2	TRBJ2-6	many	CASSSQRQTGANVLTF	TGTGCCAGCTCTTCTCAAAGACAGACTGGGGCCAACGTCCTGACTTTC
.	TRBV6-5	TRBJ2-1	many	CASSRLSGNEQFF	TGTGCCAGCAGTAGACTTAGCGGTAATGAGCAGTTCTTC
.	TRBV20-1	TRBJ2-7	many	CSARGDLYEQYF	TGCAGTGCTCGAGGGGACCTCTACGAGCAGTACTTC
.	TRBV9	TRBJ1-2	many	CASSVAGDGYTF	TGTGCCAGCAGCGTAGCAGGGGATGGCTACACCTTC
.	TRBV11-1	TRBJ1-2	many	CASSSDFKAGKTYGYTF	TGTGCCAGCAGCTCTGATTTTAAGGCTGGAAAGACCTATGGCTACACCTTC
.	TRBV18	TRBJ2-7	many	CASSPTADWAYF	TGTGCCAGCTCACCGACAGCGGACTGGGCCTACTTC
.	TRBV16	TRBJ1-2	many	CASSVSVVVRKTYGYTF	TGTGCCAGCAGCGTGTCAGTGGTCGTTAGAAAGACCTATGGCTACACCTTC
.	TRBV25-1	TRBJ1-2	many	CASSCNLELGKTYGYTF	TGTGCCAGCAGTTGCAATCTAGAACTGGGAAAGACCTATGGCTACACCTTC
.	TRBV6-8	TRBJ1-2	.	CASSYRLRSRKTYDYTF	TGTGCCAGCAGTTACCGTTTACGCTCTAGAAAGACCTATGACTACACCTTC
.	TRBV6-4	TRBJ1-2	many	CASSYKSSHGKTYGYTF	TGTGCCAGCAGTTATAAGAGCTCACACGGAAAGACCTATGGCTACACCTTC
TRBD2	TRBV28	TRBJ2-1	many	CASSLRVAGHNEQFF	TGTGCCAGCAGTTTAAGAGTAGCGGGGCACAATGAGCAGTTCTTC
.	TRBV11-2	TRBJ1-4	many	CASSLVGGRGLFF	TGTGCCAGCAGCTTAGTTGGTGGCCGTGGGCTGTTTTTT
.	TRBV11-2	TRBJ1-2	few	CASSSGRGDGGVGYGYTF	TGTGCCAGCAGCTCCGGACGGGGGGATGGGGGTGTGGGCTATGGCTACACCTTC
.	TRBV10-2	TRBJ1-6	many	CASRVVQLYNSPLHF	TGCGCCAGCAGGGTCGTACAGCTCTATAATTCACCCCTCCACTTT
TRBD1	TRBV29-1	TRBJ2-3	.	CSVGGDRGVRDTQYF	TGCAGCGTTGGAGGGGACAGGGGAGTGAGGGATACGCAGTATTTT
TRBD1	TRBV7-6	TRBJ2-1	.	CASSLGTGQGRGEQFF	TGTGCCAGCAGCTTAGGGACTGGACAGGGCCGGGGTGAGCAGTTCTTC
.	TRBV20-1	TRBJ2-7	many	CSARRQAPPYEQYF	TGCAGTGCTAGGCGACAGGCGCCCCCCTACGAGCAGTACTTC
.	TRBV20-1	TRBJ1-2	many	CSAWDMLFRKTYGYTF	TGCAGTGCTTGGGACATGCTGTTTCGAAAGACCTATGGCTACACCTTC
TRBD2	TRBV7-3	TRBJ2-1	.	CAGGIIASGANEQFF	TGTGCCGGCGGCATAATCGCTAGCGGAGCTAATGAGCAGTTCTTC
.	TRBV15	TRBJ1-2	many	CATRGWNYGYTF	TGTGCCACCCGGGGGTGGAACTATGGCTACACCTTC
.	TRBV11-1	TRBJ1-2	many	CASSYGTKAGKTYGYTF	TGTGCCAGCAGCTATGGGACTAAGGCTGGAAAGACCTATGGCTACACCTTC
.	TRBV6-5	TRBJ2-7	many	CASGSGLPPYEQYF	TGTGCCAGCGGTAGTGGGCTACCCCCCTACGAGCAGTACTTC
.	TRBV28	TRBJ2-2	many	CASTPLGAKNTGELFF	TGTGCCAGCACCCCGCTCGGGGCTAAAAACACCGGGGAGCTGTTTTTT
.	TRBV5-4	TRBJ1-2	many	CASQTVVPGKTYGYTF	TGTGCCAGCCAGACAGTCGTACCAGGAAAGACCTATGGCTACACCTTC
TRBD1	TRBV2	TRBJ1-6	many	CASSGALGTGTFPRGNSPLHF	TGTGCCAGCAGTGGGGCATTGGGGACAGGAACTTTCCCTCGTGGTAATTCACCCCTCCACTTT
TRBD1	TRBV28	TRBJ1-1	many	CASSGQGTTEAFF	TGTGCCAGCAGTGGACAGGGTACGACTGAAGCTTTCTTT
TRBD1	TRBV6-4	TRBJ2-5	many	CASSELRGRETQYF	TGTGCCAGCAGTGAACTGAGGGGGCGGGAGACCCAGTACTTC